This record looks at one T cell receptor (beta chain) sequence and its context. What it binds is unknown. The CDR3 is made up of 14 amino acids. The germline gives CDR1 SQVTM, CDR2 ANQGSEA. V was clipped by 7 bases and J by 2 bases; unmatched bases: 6. These data originate in a study of shared clonotypes between healthy human individuals. In the study overall: CD4 naive and memory got three plates each, CD8 naive two, CD8 memory one. Findings and caveats of the study: Some clonotypes were shared by all four sorted-subset donors, while others were not shared. The non-shared ones had lower generation probabilities than the shared ones.

Naive CD8 populations comprised CD45RO-negative cells positively selected for CCR7, excluding terminally differentiated effector memory CD45RA+ cells. Every subset had its genomic DNA shared out evenly among several immunoSEQ plates. Assay used: immunoSEQ multiplex PCR; TCRdb lists only in-frame clones, some missing. The table has about 2 million clones, roughly 95% seen once. This TCR was recovered from a man aged 18 to 29 in good health. The sample comprised naive CD8+ T cells sorted from blood. The chain employs TRBV29-1 and TRBJ1-3; 9 bases agree with TRBD1. The CDR3 DNA follows: TGCAGCGGGCTCGGGACAGGGACTGGAAACACCATATATTTT. It translates to CSGLGTGTGNTIYF.